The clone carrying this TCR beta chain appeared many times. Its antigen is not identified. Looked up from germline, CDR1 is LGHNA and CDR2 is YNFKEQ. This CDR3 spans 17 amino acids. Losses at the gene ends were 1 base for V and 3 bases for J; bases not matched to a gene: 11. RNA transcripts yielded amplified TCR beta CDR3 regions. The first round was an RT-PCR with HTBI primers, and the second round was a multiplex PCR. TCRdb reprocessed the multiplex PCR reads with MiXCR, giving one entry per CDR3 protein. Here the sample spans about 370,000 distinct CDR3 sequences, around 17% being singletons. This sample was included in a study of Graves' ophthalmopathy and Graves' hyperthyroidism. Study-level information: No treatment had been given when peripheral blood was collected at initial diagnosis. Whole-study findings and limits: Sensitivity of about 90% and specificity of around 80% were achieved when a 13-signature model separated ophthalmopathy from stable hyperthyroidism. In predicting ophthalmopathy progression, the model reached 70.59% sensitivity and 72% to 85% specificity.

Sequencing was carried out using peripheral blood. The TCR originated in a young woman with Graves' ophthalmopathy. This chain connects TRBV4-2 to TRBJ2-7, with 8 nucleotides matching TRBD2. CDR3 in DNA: TGTGCCAGCAGCCAAGCGGGAGGGGGGGGTACTATCTACGAGCAGTACTTC. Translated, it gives CASSQAGGGGTIYEQYF.